Presented here are 2 T cell receptor beta chains from one specimen sequenced in a study of blood T cells in healthy people across ages. With a J-beta primer mix and a sample-barcoded 5' primer, a second PCR ran roughly 6 to 12 cycles. TCRdb processed the 5' RACE reads anew with MiXCR; each CDR3 protein has one entry. The sample includes about 780,000 distinct CDR3 sequences, roughly 46% of them seen just once. The sample was blood. The receptors were gathered from a man older than 75 in good health.

This sequence joins TRBV29-1 and TRBJ2-3; 7 bases map to TRBD2. The V and J ends lost 2 bases and 2 bases, in that order; junction bases with no gene match: 16. The CDR3 extends over 18 amino acids. Germline V gives CDR1 SQVTM, CDR2 ANQGSEA. This CDR3 is CSVETMGGPSGHTDTQYF. The CDR3 nucleotides read TGCAGCGTTGAAACGATGGGAGGGCCCTCCGGGCACACAGATACGCAGTATTTT.

J is TRBJ2-5 and V is TRBV20-1; D unclear. With 5 bases removed from V and 5 bases from J, the gap between germline ends came to 9 bases. The germline CDR1 and CDR2 sequences are DFQATT and SNEGSKA (reference sequence). The CDR3 spans 11 residues. CDR3 coding DNA: TGCAGTGCTCAGACGACGGAGACCCAGTACTTC. It specifies CSAQTTETQYF.